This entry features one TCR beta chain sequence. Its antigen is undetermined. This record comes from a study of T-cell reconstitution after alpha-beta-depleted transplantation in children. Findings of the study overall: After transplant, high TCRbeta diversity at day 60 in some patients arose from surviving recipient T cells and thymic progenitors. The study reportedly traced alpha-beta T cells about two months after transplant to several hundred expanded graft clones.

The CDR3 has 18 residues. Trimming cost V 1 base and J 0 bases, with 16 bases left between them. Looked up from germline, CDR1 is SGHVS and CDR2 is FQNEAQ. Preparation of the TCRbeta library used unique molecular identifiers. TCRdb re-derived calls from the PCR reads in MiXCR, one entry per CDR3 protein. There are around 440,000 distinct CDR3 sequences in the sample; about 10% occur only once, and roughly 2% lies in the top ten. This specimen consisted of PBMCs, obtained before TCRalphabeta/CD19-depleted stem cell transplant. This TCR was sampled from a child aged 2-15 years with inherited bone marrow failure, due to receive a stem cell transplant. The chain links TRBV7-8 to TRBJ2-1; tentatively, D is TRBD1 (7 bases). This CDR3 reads CASSLVGGQTYSYNEQFF. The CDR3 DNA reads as TGTGCCAGCAGCTTAGTCGGGGGACAGACTTACTCCTACAATGAGCAGTTCTTC.